One and the same sample provided the 10 T cell receptor beta chains below, sequenced in a study of Tregs in tolerant kidney transplant recipients. Clones were sequenced by immunoSEQ multiplex PCR, and TCRdb holds only the in-frame ones, with some missing. This table has thousands of clones, 40% appearing once. These receptors lack a known antigen. Sequences were obtained from CD8+ T cells from blood cultured with allogeneic cells. These receptors came from a human donor in good health.

This clone showed up just a few times. The chain couples TRBV15 to TRBJ2-3; 8 bases match TRBD2. There are 20 residues in the CDR3. CDR1 and CDR2 from the germline V gene are LNHNV and YYDKDF (reference sequence). The V and J ends lost 2 bases and 0 bases, in that order; junction bases with no gene match: 16. Written as DNA, the CDR3 is TGTGCCACCAGCAGACACCCACGATCTGATAGCGGGACTAGCACAGATACGCAGTATTTT. It specifies CATSRHPRSDSGTSTDTQYF.

V and J are TRBV5-3 and TRBJ1-5; D perhaps matches TRBD1 (6 bases). TRBV5-3 is identified as an open reading frame with a role that is uncertain. The CDR3 contains 13 residues. V was shortened by 8 bases and J by 6 bases, with 15 bases between the two germline ends. The DNA of the CDR3 is TGTGCCAGCAGCACCGGGGGGCTTCAGCCCCAGCATTTT. Amino acid sequence: CASSTGGLQPQHF.

The V call is TRBV6-6, the J call TRBJ2-7; 10 bases agree with TRBD2. The trim removed 5 bases at V and 0 bases at J, leaving 7 bases unmatched. Per germline, CDR1 MNHNY and CDR2 SVGAGI (reference sequence). This CDR3 contains 16 residues. CDR3: CASSGKLAGFSYEQYF. The DNA of the CDR3 is TGTGCCAGCAGTGGGAAACTAGCGGGGTTCTCCTACGAGCAGTACTTC.

The V call is TRBV5-7, the J call TRBJ1-4, with TRBD1 matching over 8 bases. TRBV5-7 is annotated as an ORF whose role is uncertain. The CDR3 contains 16 residues. Trimming took 5 bases from V and 0 from J; bases not matched to a gene: 6. The CDR3: CASSRDRIATNEKLFF. As DNA, the CDR3 is TGTGCCAGCAGTCGGGACAGGATTGCAACTAATGAAAAACTGTTTTTT.

With regard to this clone: Germline and junction disagree at one end, which may indicate a read error. The gene calls are TRBV11-2 and TRBJ2-7; 14 bases are a match to TRBD2. The CDR3 has 13 residues. Germline loops: CDR1 SGHAT, CDR2 FQNNGV. In DNA form, the CDR3 reads TGTGCCAGCAGCGATGGGACTAGCGGGAGAGGGCACTTC. Translating gives CASSDGTSGRGHF. The full variable domain, its missing parts supplied by reference TRBV11-2 and TRBJ2-7, is EAGVAQSPRYKIIEKRQSVAFWCNPISGHATLYWYQQILGQGPKLLIQFQNNGVVDDSQLPKDRFSAERLKGVDSTLKIQPAKLEDSAVYLCASSDGTSGRGHFGPGTRLTVT.

The chain uses TRBV6-1 and TRBJ1-6, with D hard to call. This CDR3 region has 13 residues. Trimming removed 7 bases at V and 10 bases at J, with 14 bases between. The V gene's germline CDR1 is MNHNS and CDR2 SASEGT. The CDR3 region has the DNA TGTGCCAGCAAGCCCCTAATGGGGTCACCCCTCCACTTT. Translating gives CASKPLMGSPLHF.

This chain links TRBV11-1 with TRBJ2-2, with 8 positions matching TRBD2. Germline values: CDR1 SGHAT, CDR2 FQDESV (reference sequence). The CDR3 extends over 15 amino acids. CDR3 residues: CATQLGTSWTGELFF. CDR3 nucleotide sequence: TGTGCAACCCAGCTCGGGACTAGTTGGACCGGGGAGCTGTTTTTT. The full variable domain, its missing parts supplied by reference TRBV11-1 and TRBJ2-2, is EAEVAQSPRYKITEKSQAVAFWCDPISGHATLYWYRQILGQGPELLVQFQDESVVDDSQLPKDRFSAERLKGVDSTLKIQPAELGDSAMYLCATQLGTSWTGELFFGEGSRLTVL.

The V and J genes are TRBV4-3 and TRBJ2-7; 11 bases agree with TRBD1. The CDR3 is made up of 14 amino acids. Germline lookup yields CDR1 LGHNA and CDR2 YSLEER. The V and J ends lost 4 bases and 6 bases, in that order; junction bases with no gene match: 5. In DNA, the CDR3 is TGCGCCAGCAGCCGAGGGACAGGGGGTAGCGAGCAGTACTTC. This codes for CASSRGTGGSEQYF.

The chain carries TRBV6-5 and TRBJ2-7; 7 bases line up with TRBD2. The germline CDR1 and CDR2 sequences are MNHEY and SVGAGI. Losses at the gene ends were 7 bases for V and 5 bases for J; bases not matched to a gene: 8. The CDR3 totals 13 residues. CDR3 protein: CASTFSGNHEQYF. The CDR3 DNA follows: TGTGCCAGCACTTTCAGCGGGAACCACGAGCAGTACTTC.

The chain links TRBV4-3 to TRBJ1-5, with D possibly matching TRBD1 (5 bases). Germline-derived CDR1 and CDR2 are LGHNA and YSLEER. There are 15 residues in the CDR3. V lost 0 bases, J lost 3 bases, and 9 bases lay in between. This CDR3 is CASSQDRTSNQPQHF. In DNA form, the CDR3 reads TGCGCCAGCAGCCAAGATCGGACATCCAATCAGCCCCAGCATTTT.